Shown below are 15 T cell receptor beta chains from a single sample sequenced in a study of CD8 T cells in Susac syndrome. The RNA, about 0.5 to 1 ug, was put through reverse transcription using random hexamers. Each CDR3 protein gets one entry after TCRdb re-called the immunoSEQ multiplex PCR reads with MiXCR. The sample has 210,000 or so distinct CDR3 sequences, around 90% seen once; the top ten hold about 0.12%. Sequenced: CD8+ T cells from PBMCs. Receptor source: a human donor with multiple sclerosis.

The V gene is TRBV29-1, the J gene TRBJ1-1, with D possibly being TRBD1 (6 bases). CDR1 and CDR2 from the germline V gene are SQVTM and ANQGSEA. Trimming cost V 4 bases and J 1 base, with 10 bases left between them. The CDR3 has 13 residues. CDR3 DNA: TGCAGCGTTGTTACAGGGTGGAACACTGAAGCTTTCTTT. This translates into CSVVTGWNTEAFF.

The chain joins TRBV10-3 to TRBJ2-5; D is ambiguous. CDR1 ENHRY and CDR2 SYGVKD come from the germline V gene. The CDR3 length is 13 residues. Deletions cut 4 bases from V and 3 bases from J, with 9 bases between. The CDR3 DNA reads as TGTGCCATCAGTGCGGACGACGAAGAGACCCAGTACTTC. It translates to CAISADDEETQYF.

This chain uses TRBV2 with TRBJ2-7, with TRBD1 as a possible D gene (5 bases). V was pared by 7 bases and J by 2 bases, with 9 bases between. CDR1 SNHLY and CDR2 FYNNEI come from the germline V gene. The CDR3 extends over 12 amino acids. CDR3 DNA: TGTGCCAGCACCGACAGTACCTACGAGCAGTACTTC. It translates to CASTDSTYEQYF.

The V call is TRBV12-3 or TRBV12-4, the J call TRBJ1-1, with 12 bases aligning to TRBD1. The CDR3 covers 18 residues. Trimming cost V 6 bases and J 1 base; bases outside gene matches: 12. This CDR3 reads CASRSGTGGEYSNTEAFF. Here the CDR3 DNA reads TGTGCCAGCAGGTCCGGGACAGGGGGCGAGTACTCGAACACTGAAGCTTTCTTT.

This chain uses TRBV7-6 with TRBJ1-2, with D unclear. Trimming cost V 4 bases and J 0 bases, with 18 bases left between them. This CDR3 region has 17 residues. CDR1 is SGHVS, CDR2 FNYEAQ, per germline. The CDR3 spells CASSSRIKTDPNYGYTF. Written as DNA, the CDR3 is TGTGCCAGCAGCTCCCGTATTAAGACGGACCCTAACTATGGCTACACCTTC.

J is TRBJ2-1 and V is TRBV6-4; D remains ambiguous. V dropped 3 bases and J dropped 2 bases, with 5 bases sitting between them. The CDR3 consists of 13 residues. Per the germline V gene, CDR1 is MRHNA and CDR2 is SNTAGT. The CDR3 loop reads CASSENPYNEQFF. The DNA of the CDR3 is TGTGCCAGCAGTGAAAACCCCTACAATGAGCAGTTCTTC.

The CDR3 sequence is CASSLAAGVTEKLFF. CDR3 coding DNA: TGTGCCAGCAGCTTAGCGGCAGGGGTTACCGAAAAACTGTTTTTT. The chain links TRBV7-8 to TRBJ1-4, with D possibly matching TRBD1 (6 bases). Germline CDR1 reads SGHVS; CDR2 reads FQNEAQ. V lost 0 bases and J lost 8, with 13 bases in between. The CDR3 consists of 15 residues.

This clonotype came up once. This chain joins TRBV5-6 and TRBJ1-1, with a tentative D call TRBD1 (5 bases). The CDR3 covers 16 residues. V was clipped by 4 bases and J by 0 bases, with 16 bases between them. Germline CDR1 reads SGHDT; CDR2 reads YYEEEE. The CDR3 is CASSDSPNHVNTEAFF. The CDR3 bases are TGTGCCAGCAGCGACAGTCCGAACCATGTGAACACTGAAGCTTTCTTT.

The rearrangement uses TRBV4-3 and TRBJ1-5, with 7 bases that match TRBD1. The CDR3 has 16 amino acids. Germline lookup yields CDR1 LGHNA and CDR2 YSLEER. V lost 0 bases, J lost 6 bases, and 8 bases stayed unmatched. The chain's CDR3 is CASSQDSRAGGQPQHF. In DNA, the CDR3 is TGCGCCAGCAGCCAAGATAGTCGGGCAGGGGGTCAGCCCCAGCATTTT.

V usage is TRBV7-9 and J usage is TRBJ2-2, with D possibly being TRBD2 (6 bases). Germline V gives CDR1 SEHNR, CDR2 FQNEAQ (reference sequence). Trimming took off 2 bases at V and 4 bases at J, with 14 bases between the two ends. The CDR3 has 16 residues. CDR3 DNA sequence: TGTGCCAGCAGCTTAAGCGGTTTGGGAGGCACCGGGGAGCTGTTTTTT. Encoded protein: CASSLSGLGGTGELFF.

The chain links TRBV9 to TRBJ2-3; D unresolved. Germline V gene data show CDR1 as SGDLS and CDR2 as YYNGEE. CDR3 length: 13 amino acids. The V end lost 4 bases, the J end lost 6 bases, and 12 bases lay between the germline ends. DNA for the CDR3: TGTGCCAGCAGCTCCCCCTCCGCGGATACGCAGTATTTT. Its translation: CASSSPSADTQYF.

The chain has TRBV2 and TRBJ2-3; a weak D match, TRBD2 (6 bases). V was shortened by 3 bases and J by 8 bases, with 12 bases between the two germline ends. The CDR3 length is 13 residues. From germline, CDR1 is SNHLY and CDR2 FYNNEI. The CDR3 nucleotides are TGTGCCAGCAGTGAGCTAGCGCTAAGTACGCAGTATTTT. It translates to CASSELALSTQYF.

This chain connects TRBV5-1 to TRBJ2-1, with D perhaps assigned TRBD1 or TRBD2 (5 bases each). V was cut by 0 bases and J by 2 bases, with 15 bases left in between. CDR3 length: 17 amino acids. CDR1 SGHRS and CDR2 YFSETQ come from the germline V gene. The CDR3 bases are TGCGCCAGCAGCTTGGAGAGGGGTCCCTTTCCCTACAATGAGCAGTTCTTC. This encodes CASSLERGPFPYNEQFF.

V gene TRBV11-2 combines with J gene TRBJ2-3; 9 bases line up with TRBD1. Unmatched junction bases numbered 5, after V lost 2 bases and J lost 8 bases. This CDR3 has 14 amino acids. Germline values: CDR1 SGHAT, CDR2 FQNNGV. Here the CDR3 reads CASSLPEGQGTQYF. CDR3 in DNA: TGTGCCAGCAGCTTACCCGAGGGACAGGGTACGCAGTATTTT.

This clonotype was found once. The chain recombines TRBV7-6 with TRBJ2-1; 9 bases are shared with TRBD2. In germline, CDR1 is SGHVS, CDR2 FNYEAQ. This CDR3 has 18 amino acids. V was pared by 2 bases and J by 3 bases, with 11 bases of the junction left unmatched. CDR3 DNA sequence: TGTGCCAGCAGCTTATGGGTAGCGGGAGTAACACTCTACAATGAGCAGTTCTTC. It encodes CASSLWVAGVTLYNEQFF.